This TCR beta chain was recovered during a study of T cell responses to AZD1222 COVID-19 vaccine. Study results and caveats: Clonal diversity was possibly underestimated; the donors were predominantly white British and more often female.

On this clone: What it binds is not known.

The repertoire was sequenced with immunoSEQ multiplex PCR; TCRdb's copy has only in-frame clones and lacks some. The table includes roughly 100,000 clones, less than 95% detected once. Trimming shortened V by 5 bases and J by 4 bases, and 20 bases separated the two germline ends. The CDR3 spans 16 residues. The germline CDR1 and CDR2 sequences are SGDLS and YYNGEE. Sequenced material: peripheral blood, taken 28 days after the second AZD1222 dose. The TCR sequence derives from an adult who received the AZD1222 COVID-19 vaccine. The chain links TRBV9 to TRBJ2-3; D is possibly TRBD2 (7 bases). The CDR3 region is CASSRGQGLLPDTQYF. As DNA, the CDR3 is TGTGCCAGCAGTCGGGGGCAGGGACTACTCCCAGATACGCAGTATTTT.